The sequence of this TCR beta chain was determined in a study of CD8 T cells in ankylosing spondylitis. This clonotype was found many times. The antigen remains undetermined. V was trimmed by 4 bases and J by 15 bases, leaving 13 bases between them. The CDR3 runs 11 residues. The germline V gene has CDR1 SGHTA and CDR2 FQGNSA. TCRdb fed the 5' RACE reads into MiXCR, producing one record per CDR3 protein. The top ten clones hold 3% to 4% of a sample with about 510,000 distinct CDR3 sequences, approximately 5% of them seen once. General study findings and limits: There was a TCR beta motif, made of several highly homologous variants, that appeared characteristic of ankylosing spondylitis blood.

Sequenced sample: blood, either unsorted or a sorted T cell fraction (not recorded which). The V call is TRBV7-2, the J call TRBJ2-1; D possibly corresponds to TRBD1 (6 bases). The origin of this receptor is a male donor with ankylosing spondylitis. The CDR3 DNA follows: TGTGCCAGCAGCTCAGGACAGATTGGGTTCTTC. Residues: CASSSGQIGFF.